This is a list of T cell receptor beta chains from one sample in a study of sequential checkpoint blockade in melanoma. The method was immunoSEQ multiplex PCR; TCRdb's version includes in-frame clones alone and lacks a portion of them. The data contain 3,000 to 3,500 clones, approximately 20% of them seen just once; the ten biggest clones take up roughly a quarter. The material sequenced was tumor tissue (inferred from file names), taken from a patient given nivolumab and ipilimumab in sequence. These receptors were collected from a human donor with melanoma. The CDR3 runs from the conserved cysteine through the conserved F or W. D genes are given only for firm matches. Size is stated for part of the rows, as once, few or many counts, or as a class when the clone is expanded.

TRBV11-3	TRBD1	many	15	TRBJ2-1	TGTGCCAGCAGCTGGAGGACAGGGGCGGGCAATGAGCAGTTCTTC	CASSWRTGAGNEQFF
TRBV5-1	.	medium-sized	16	TRBJ2-1	TGCGCCAGCAGCTTGGTGGGGGACGCCCTATACAATGAGCAGTTCTTC	CASSLVGDALYNEQFF
TRBV11-3	.	many	15	TRBJ2-5	TGTGCCAGCAGCTTGAAGGGTTGGTACCAAGAGACCCAGTACTTC	CASSLKGWYQETQYF
TRBV6-8	TRBD1	few	13	TRBJ2-7	TGTGCCATCCTTTCGGGACAGTACTACGAGCAGTACTTC	CAILSGQYYEQYF
TRBV11-3	TRBD1	medium-sized	15	TRBJ2-1	TGTGCCAGCAGCTCCCTGGGACAGAGTTACAATGAGCAGTTCTTC	CASSSLGQSYNEQFF
TRBV18	.	.	13	TRBJ2-7	TGTGCCAGCTCGTCCGGGGGGCCTGGCGAGCAGTACTTC	CASSSGGPGEQYF
TRBV6-8	TRBD1	.	18	TRBJ1-5	TGTGCCAGCAGTTACGGGACAGGGGGTGTTACTAGCAATCAGCCCCAGCATTTT	CASSYGTGGVTSNQPQHF
TRBV30	TRBD1	.	16	TRBJ2-2	TGTGCCTGGAGTACTGGACAGGGAAGGTTCACCGGGGAGCTGTTTTTT	CAWSTGQGRFTGELFF
TRBV6-8	TRBD1	many	18	TRBJ2-2	TGTGCCAGCAGTTACCAACATATGTGGACAGGGGACACCGGGGAGCTGTTTTTT	CASSYQHMWTGDTGELFF
TRBV11-3	.	medium-sized	15	TRBJ2-7	TGTGCCAGCAGCTCGACACGGGTCCCCCTCTACGAGCAGTACTTC	CASSSTRVPLYEQYF
TRBV19	.	.	15	TRBJ2-2	TGTGCCAGTAGTATAGGTCAGATTAACACCGGGGAGCTGTTTTTT	CASSIGQINTGELFF
TRBV28	TRBD2	.	19	TRBJ2-1	TGTGCCAGCAGTTCTTCTAGCGGGAGGGCCGGGGTATCTCGTAATGAGCAGTTCTTC	CASSSSSGRAGVSRNEQFF
TRBV6-8	.	large	13	TRBJ2-1	TGTGCCAGCAGTGACTCTACTCCTAATGAGCAGTTCTTC	CASSDSTPNEQFF
TRBV11-3	.	few	14	TRBJ2-7	TGTGCCAGCAGCTTGGAGGCAGGTACCTACGAGCAGTACTTC	CASSLEAGTYEQYF
TRBV19	TRBD1	.	15	TRBJ2-1	TGTGCCAGTAGTCCCTGGGACAGGGACAACAATGAGCAGTTCTTC	CASSPWDRDNNEQFF
TRBV11-3	.	many	14	TRBJ2-5	TGTGCCAGCAGCTTGGTGGGTTGGCGGGAGACCCAGTACTTC	CASSLVGWRETQYF
TRBV11-3	TRBD1	many	16	TRBJ1-6	TGTGCCAGCAGACAAGAACAGGGGAGATATAATTCACCCCTCCACTTT	CASRQEQGRYNSPLHF
TRBV19	TRBD1	.	14	TRBJ2-3	TGTGCCAGTATACGACAGGGAGCCACAGATACGCAGTATTTT	CASIRQGATDTQYF
TRBV11-3	TRBD2	medium-sized	15	TRBJ2-1	TGTGCCAGCAGCTTGGGACTAGCGGACTACAATGAGCAGTTCTTC	CASSLGLADYNEQFF
TRBV11-3	TRBD2	many	18	TRBJ2-7	TGTGCCAGCAGCATAAGCATATGGGGGGGGTACGGCTCCTACGAGCAGTACTTC	CASSISIWGGYGSYEQYF
TRBV28	TRBD2	medium-sized	13	TRBJ2-5	TGTGCCGCGGGGACTAGCGGGAGTGAGACCCAGTACTTC	CAAGTSGSETQYF
TRBV6-8	.	few	14	TRBJ1-1	TGTGCCAGCAGTTACTTCTCAGGGAGCACTGAAGCTTTCTTT	CASSYFSGSTEAFF
TRBV6-8	.	few	14	TRBJ2-1	TGTGCCAGTTCATGGGCTAGCACCTACAATGAGCAGTTCTTC	CASSWASTYNEQFF
TRBV7-2	TRBD2	many	13	TRBJ2-1	TGTGCCAGCAGCTTAACCAGCGGGGGGGCATTATTCTTC	CASSLTSGGALFF
TRBV6-8	.	few	13	TRBJ1-2	TGTGCCAGCAGTGACTCCGGGGGGTATGGCTACACCTTC	CASSDSGGYGYTF
TRBV4-1	.	many	15	TRBJ1-2	TGCGCCAGCAGCCAAGACCCCGGAAACCGCTATGGCTACACCTTC	CASSQDPGNRYGYTF
TRBV1	.	few	13	TRBJ1-2	TGCGCCAGCAGCCCACAGGCCAGTTATGGCTACACCTTC	CASSPQASYGYTF
TRBV11-3	.	many	17	TRBJ2-7	TGTGCCAGCAGCGCAAGCTCAGACTTTCCTACCACCTACGAGCAGTACTTC	CASSASSDFPTTYEQYF
TRBV6-8	.	medium-sized	17	TRBJ1-6	TGTGCCATCAGTCGAAGACAGGCCGAGCCCGAGGGTTCACCCCTCCACTTT	CAISRRQAEPEGSPLHF
TRBV30	TRBD1	few	14	TRBJ1-6	TGTGCCTGGAGTGCAGGACAGGATAATTCACCCCTCCACTTT	CAWSAGQDNSPLHF
TRBV6-7	TRBD2	few	17	TRBJ2-3	TGTGCCAGCAGTTACTTTCCAGCGGGGGATCTCACAGATACGCAGTATTTT	CASSYFPAGDLTDTQYF
TRBV11-3	.	medium-sized	15	TRBJ2-2	TGTGCCAGCAGCTTAGGGGCATTCTACACCGGGGAGCTGTTTTTT	CASSLGAFYTGELFF
TRBV19	.	.	22	TRBJ2-5	TGTGCCAGTAGTATTTATGTCCCCTCGCGAGCGCGATCGACCCGAACCCAAGAGACCCAGTACTTC	CASSIYVPSRARSTRTQETQYF
TRBV6-8	.	.	14	TRBJ1-2	TGTGCCAGCAGCCCAAGAGTGGACAGCCAGGGCTACACCTTC	CASSPRVDSQGYTF
TRBV11-3	TRBD1	.	15	TRBJ2-7	TGTGCCAGCAGCCCCGGGACAGGGAGGTTGCACGAGCAGTACTTC	CASSPGTGRLHEQYF
TRBV6-8	.	.	17	TRBJ2-6	TGTGCCAGCAGTCGTGGGGGGCACAGCTCTGGGGCCAACGTCCTGACTTTC	CASSRGGHSSGANVLTF
TRBV6-8	TRBD1	.	13	TRBJ1-1	TGTGCCAGCAGGGGACAGGTTTGGACTGAAGCTTTCTTT	CASRGQVWTEAFF
TRBV5-1	TRBD2	.	17	TRBJ2-5	TGCGCCAGCAGCCCCGTCCTAGGGACTAGCGGGACAGAGACCCAGTACTTC	CASSPVLGTSGTETQYF
TRBV6-8	.	few	12	TRBJ2-7	TGTGCCAGCAGTATAGACAGGAACGAGCAGTACTTC	CASSIDRNEQYF
TRBV29-1	TRBD1	.	14	TRBJ2-7	TGCAGCGTTGAAGATGCAACAGGGGACTACGAGCAGTACTTC	CSVEDATGDYEQYF
TRBV10-2	TRBD1	.	14	TRBJ1-2	TGCGCCAGCAGTGAGAACGAAGGGGGCGGTGGCTACACCTTC	CASSENEGGGGYTF
TRBV30	TRBD1	.	12	TRBJ1-2	TGTGCCTGGAGTACAGGGGGCTATGGCTACACCTTC	CAWSTGGYGYTF
TRBV19	TRBD1	.	13	TRBJ2-1	TGTGCCAGTAGTATTCGGACAGGGAGTGAGCAGTTCTTC	CASSIRTGSEQFF
TRBV28	.	.	15	TRBJ2-1	TGTGCCAGCAGTTTCCCCGCCCTTTCCCCCAATGAGCAGTTCTTC	CASSFPALSPNEQFF
TRBV28	.	medium-sized	13	TRBJ1-5	TGTGCCAGCAGTATTCTTCAGGGACAGCCCCAGCATTTT	CASSILQGQPQHF
TRBV6-8	.	medium-sized	16	TRBJ2-1	TGTGCCAGCAGTTACTCGAAACCGTCCGGCTACAATGAGCAGTTCTTC	CASSYSKPSGYNEQFF
TRBV19	TRBD1	few	16	TRBJ1-5	TGTGCCAGTAGTACCCCATGGACAGGCGTCAATCAGCCCCAGCATTTT	CASSTPWTGVNQPQHF